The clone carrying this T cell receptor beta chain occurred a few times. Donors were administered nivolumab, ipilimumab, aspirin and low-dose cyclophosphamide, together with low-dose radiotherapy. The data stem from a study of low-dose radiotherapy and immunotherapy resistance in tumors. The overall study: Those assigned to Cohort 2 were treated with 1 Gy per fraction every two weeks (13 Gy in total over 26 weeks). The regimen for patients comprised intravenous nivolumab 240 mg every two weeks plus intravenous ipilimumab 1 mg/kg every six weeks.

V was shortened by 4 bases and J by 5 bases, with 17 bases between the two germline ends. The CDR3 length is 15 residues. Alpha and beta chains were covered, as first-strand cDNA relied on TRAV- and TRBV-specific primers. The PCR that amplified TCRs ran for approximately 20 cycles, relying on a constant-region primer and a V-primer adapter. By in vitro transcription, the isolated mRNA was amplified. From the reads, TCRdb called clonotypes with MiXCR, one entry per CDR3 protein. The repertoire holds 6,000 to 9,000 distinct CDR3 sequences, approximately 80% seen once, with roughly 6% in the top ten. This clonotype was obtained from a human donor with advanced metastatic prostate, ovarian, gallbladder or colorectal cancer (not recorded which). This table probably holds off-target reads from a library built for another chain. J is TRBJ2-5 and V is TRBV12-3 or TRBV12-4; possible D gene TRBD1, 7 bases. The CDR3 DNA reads TGTGCCAGCAGTTACAACAGGGGTGGAGGGGAGACCCAGTACTTC. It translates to CASSYNRGGGETQYF.